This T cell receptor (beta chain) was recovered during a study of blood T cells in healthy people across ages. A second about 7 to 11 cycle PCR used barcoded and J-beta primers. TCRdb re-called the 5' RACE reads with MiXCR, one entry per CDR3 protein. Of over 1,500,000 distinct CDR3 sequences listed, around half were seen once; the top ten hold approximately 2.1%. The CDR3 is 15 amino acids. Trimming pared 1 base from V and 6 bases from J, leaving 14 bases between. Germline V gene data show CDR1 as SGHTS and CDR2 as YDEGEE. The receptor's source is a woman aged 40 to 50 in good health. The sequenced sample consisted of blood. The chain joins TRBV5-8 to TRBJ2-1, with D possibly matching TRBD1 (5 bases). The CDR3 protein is CASSLSGFYFNEQFF. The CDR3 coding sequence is TGTGCCAGCAGCTTGTCAGGGTTTTATTTCAATGAGCAGTTCTTC.